The present T cell receptor (beta chain) was sequenced within a study of cytomegalovirus exposure and HLA in healthy donors. PCR amplification relied on 60 Vbeta primers (plus 13 Jbeta primers). TCRdb's table, derived via immunoSEQ multiplex PCR, lists solely in-frame clones and lacks some. The data contain about 160,000 clones, roughly 81% of them singletons. Material for sequencing was PBMCs. The source is a man younger than 35 in good health and CMV-seropositive.

CDR3 bases: TGTGCCAGCAGCTTAGGCCAGGGGGGTGGTGCAGATACGCAGTATTTT. Amino acids: CASSLGQGGGADTQYF. The V gene is TRBV11-3, the J gene TRBJ2-3; D might be TRBD1 (7 bases). CDR1 is SGHNT, CDR2 YENEEA, per germline. Trimming removed 1 base from V and 4 bases from J, with 15 bases in between. CDR3 length equals 16 residues.